The clone carrying this T cell receptor beta chain was observed a few times. What it recognizes is unknown. The source of the sample is a study of regulatory T cells in long-lasting Graves disease. Study-wide points: TRBV28, TRBJ1-2 and TRBJ2-5 were segments that persistent disease favored.

V lost 0 bases to trimming and J lost 5 bases, with 5 bases between them. In germline, CDR1 is SGDLS, CDR2 YYNGEE. The CDR3 sequence is 13 residues long. Arm-PCR with iRepertoire HTBI primers amplified the CDR3 regions for these TCR beta libraries. TCRdb reprocessed the multiplex PCR reads via MiXCR and lists one record per CDR3 protein. Here the sample spans approximately 470,000 distinct CDR3 sequences, roughly 20% being singletons. Documented time point: persistent/refractory GD, antithyroid drugs over 5 years with positive TRAb. Following extraction of RNA from PBMCs, that RNA was used to make the TCR library. It was an endocrinology department in Xi'an, China, that provided the patients.

The sample consisted of peripheral blood mononuclear cells (PBMCs), taken when the disease was refractory, from a patient treated with antithyroid drugs. This receptor was identified in a female donor with Graves disease. V usage is TRBV9 and J usage is TRBJ2-2; D is undetermined. This CDR3 reads CASSVALTGELFF. The CDR3 DNA reads as TGTGCCAGCAGCGTAGCTTTGACCGGGGAGCTGTTTTTT.